Below, 10 T cell receptor beta chains from the same sample are listed, as sequenced in a study of regulatory T cells in long-lasting Graves disease. The time point here: persistent/refractory GD, antithyroid drugs over 5 years with positive TRAb. PBMCs provided the RNA from which the TCR library was made. Sequencing libraries for TCR beta were prepared with iRepertoire HTBI primers and Arm-PCR of CDR3 regions. TCRdb reanalysed the multiplex PCR reads using MiXCR and keeps one entry per CDR3 protein. The sample lists a few hundred thousand distinct CDR3 sequences; less than 25% were seen once. The sample was peripheral blood mononuclear cells (PBMCs), taken when the disease was refractory, from a patient treated with antithyroid drugs. These receptors were obtained from a female donor with Graves disease.

The chain employs TRBV27 and TRBJ2-7; a weak D match, TRBD1 (6 bases). V lost 6 bases and J 1 base, leaving 13 bases between the germline ends. Germline-derived CDR1 and CDR2 are MNHEY and SMNVEV (reference sequence). The CDR3 runs to 14 residues. CDR3: CASRPGQSSYEQYF. CDR3 nucleotides: TGTGCCAGCAGGCCGGGACAAAGTTCCTACGAGCAGTACTTC.

This clonotype was seen a few times. This chain links TRBV5-1 with TRBJ2-2, with D unresolved. V lost 1 base and J lost 2, with 6 bases in between. Germline V gene sequence: CDR1 SGHRS, CDR2 YFSETQ. The CDR3 consists of 14 residues. The CDR3 is CASSLKHNTGELFF. The DNA for the CDR3 is TGCGCCAGCAGCTTGAAACATAACACCGGGGAGCTGTTTTTT.

The sample holds many counts of this clonotype. Here the CDR3 reads CAWSVSDRGRIYGYTF. CDR3 DNA sequence: TGTGCCTGGAGCGTCTCGGACAGGGGGAGAATCTATGGCTACACCTTC. This rearrangement joins TRBV30 to TRBJ1-2; the match to TRBD1 covers 10 bases. The CDR3 length is 16 residues. The junction had 11 bases not matched to a gene; V was cut back by 3 bases and J by 4 bases. Germline V gene sequence: CDR1 GTSNPN, CDR2 SVGIG (reference sequence).

There are many counts of this clonotype. CDR3 residues: CAISESNFGSTGELFF. CDR3 nucleotides: TGTGCCATCAGTGAGTCGAATTTCGGGAGCACCGGGGAGCTGTTTTTT. The V and J genes are TRBV10-3 and TRBJ2-2, with a possible D match to TRBD2 (6 bases). This CDR3 spans 16 amino acids. Germline CDR1 and CDR2: ENHRY and SYGVKD. The V end was cut by 0 bases, the J end by 4 bases, with 12 bases between.

This clonotype has a handful of counts. V gene TRBV14 combines with J gene TRBJ2-5; the D gene is possibly TRBD2 (6 bases). This CDR3 spans 16 amino acids. Trimming pared 6 bases from V and 5 bases from J, leaving 22 bases between. From germline, CDR1 is SGHDN and CDR2 FVKESK. CDR3 protein: CASSKGTDGSFETQYF. The CDR3 bases are TGTGCCAGCAGTAAAGGGACGGACGGGAGTTTTGAGACCCAGTACTTC.

The chain's CDR3 is CASSLGKDRYQETQYF. DNA for the CDR3: TGTGCCAGCAGCCTGGGAAAGGACAGGTACCAAGAGACCCAGTACTTC. The V and J genes are TRBV5-6 and TRBJ2-5, with TRBD1 identical over 7 bases. V lost 4 bases, J lost 0 bases, and 9 bases stayed unmatched. Germline CDR1 and CDR2: SGHDT and YYEEEE. The CDR3 extends over 16 amino acids. Supplemented by reference TRBV5-6 and TRBJ2-5, the full variable domain reads DAGVTQSPTHLIKTRGQQVTLRCSPKSGHDTVSWYQQALGQGPQFIFQYYEEEERQRGNFPDRFSGHQFPNYSSELNVNALLLGDSALYLCASSLGKDRYQETQYFGPGTRLLVL.

The chain is built from TRBV5-8 and TRBJ1-5; a weak D match, TRBD1 (5 bases). V was trimmed by 2 bases and J by 2 bases, leaving 11 bases between them. Looked up from germline, CDR1 is SGHTS and CDR2 is YDEGEE. This CDR3 has 15 residues. CDR3 protein: CASSFREWGNQPQHF. The CDR3 DNA reads TGTGCCAGCAGCTTCAGGGAGTGGGGCAATCAGCCCCAGCATTTT.

This clonotype came up a few times. V usage is TRBV19 and J usage is TRBJ1-1; D is unclear. Looked up from germline, CDR1 is LNHDA and CDR2 is SQIVND (reference sequence). Trimming took off 3 bases at V and 5 bases at J, with 4 bases between the two ends. CDR3 length: 11 residues. CDR3 residues: CASSILTEAFF. For the CDR3, the DNA is TGTGCCAGTAGTATTTTAACTGAAGCTTTCTTT. Full variable domain (rest looked up from reference TRBV19 and TRBJ1-1): DGGITQSPKYLFRKEGQNVTLSCEQNLNHDAMYWYRQDPGQGLRLIYYSQIVNDFQKGDIAEGYSVSREKKESFPLTVTSAQKNPTAFYLCASSILTEAFFGQGTRLTVV.

This chain links TRBV28 with TRBJ1-6; no clear D gene. The V and J ends lost 3 bases and 7 bases respectively, with 10 bases between them. Per the germline V gene, CDR1 is MDHEN and CDR2 is SYDVKM. This CDR3 has 14 residues. The CDR3 nucleotides read TGTGCCAGCAGTTTGGCGGGGAAAAATTCACCCCTCCACTTT. This encodes CASSLAGKNSPLHF.

About this clonotype itself: A single base separates this from a much larger clone, so it may be a read error. V usage is TRBV12-3 or TRBV12-4 and J usage is TRBJ2-7; D not resolved. Deletions cut 3 bases from V and 8 bases from J, with 14 bases between. This CDR3 contains 13 residues. The CDR3 loop reads CASSFLLSDKQYF. The CDR3 DNA is TGTGCCAGCAGTTTTTTACTATCAGACAAGCAGTACTTC.